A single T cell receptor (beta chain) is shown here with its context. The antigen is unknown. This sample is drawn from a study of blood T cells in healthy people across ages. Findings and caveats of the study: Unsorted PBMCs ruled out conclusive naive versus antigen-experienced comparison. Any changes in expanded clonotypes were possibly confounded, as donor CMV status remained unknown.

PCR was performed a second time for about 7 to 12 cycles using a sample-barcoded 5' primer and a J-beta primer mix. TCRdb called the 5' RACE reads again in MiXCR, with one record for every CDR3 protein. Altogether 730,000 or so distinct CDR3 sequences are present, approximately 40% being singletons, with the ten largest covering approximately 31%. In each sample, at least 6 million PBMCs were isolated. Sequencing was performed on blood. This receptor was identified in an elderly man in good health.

CDR3 amino acids: CASRLGPNTEAFF. CDR3 DNA: TGTGCCAGCAGACTCGGGCCGAACACTGAAGCTTTCTTT. The rearrangement joins TRBV6-2 or TRBV6-3 to TRBJ1-1; the D is unclear. V lost 6 bases, J lost 1 base, and 9 bases lay in between. CDR1 MNHEY and CDR2 SVGEGT come from the germline V gene. The CDR3 is made up of 13 amino acids.